The 19 T cell receptor beta chains below were found in one sample sequenced in a study of CD8+CD57+ T cells in acquired aplastic anemia. CDR3 and TCR beta VDJ profiling relied on a genomic DNA template. A single record per CDR3 protein comes from TCRdb applying MiXCR to the reads. The top ten hold approximately 44% of the sample, which has 200,000 or so distinct CDR3 sequences, around three fifths seen once. The sequenced sample consisted of sorted CD4+, CD8+, or CD8+CD57+ T cells (not recorded which) from PBMCs. The receptors were gathered from a human donor with severe aplastic anemia or a healthy control (not recorded which).

The J gene is TRBJ1-4, the V gene TRBV12-3 or TRBV12-4; unclear D gene. This CDR3 has 11 amino acids. The V end lost 7 bases, the J end lost 11 bases, and 11 bases lay between the germline ends. CDR3 sequence: CASTLRGKLFF. The CDR3, as DNA: TGTGCCAGCACCTTACGCGGGAAACTGTTTTTT.

This clonotype appeared a few times. The genes are TRBV6-5 and TRBJ1-6; 7 bases match TRBD1. Germline assignment: CDR1 MNHEY and CDR2 SVGAGI. The trim removed 10 bases at V and 7 bases at J, leaving 4 bases unmatched. The CDR3 is 12 amino acids. Here the CDR3 DNA reads TGTGCCACCAAACAGGGGAATTCACCCCTCCACTTT. Residues: CATKQGNSPLHF.

The V and J genes are TRBV29-1 and TRBJ2-7, with D maybe TRBD1 (6 bases). There are 15 residues in the CDR3. Deletions cut 2 bases from V and 6 bases from J, with 20 bases between. Germline-derived CDR1 and CDR2 are SQVTM and ANQGSEA. CDR3 DNA sequence: TGCAGCGTTGAAACCGGACAGAAAGCAGACCCCGAGCAGTACTTC. Amino acid sequence: CSVETGQKADPEQYF.

The rearrangement links TRBV19 to TRBJ1-2; D is unresolved. The V gene lost 5 bases and the J gene lost 0 bases, with 16 bases spanning the gap. The length of the CDR3 is 16 residues. The germline V gene has CDR1 LNHDA and CDR2 SQIVND (reference sequence). CDR3 bases: TGTGCCAGTAGTCTCGGCCGGGCCGTAGCTAACTATGGCTACACCTTC. This translates into CASSLGRAVANYGYTF.

This clonotype was recorded a few times. The J gene is TRBJ2-7, the V gene TRBV11-1; D not certain. Germline CDR1 reads SGHAT; CDR2 reads FQDESV (reference sequence). This CDR3 region has 12 residues. V was clipped by 2 bases and J by 7 bases, with 9 bases between them. This CDR3 reads CASSLSQWEQYF. The CDR3 nucleotides read TGTGCCAGCAGCTTATCCCAGTGGGAGCAGTACTTC.

V and J are TRBV7-9 and TRBJ2-7; D call uncertain. The germline gives CDR1 SEHNR, CDR2 FQNEAQ (reference sequence). V gave up 2 bases and J gave up 9 bases, with 17 bases separating them. The CDR3 is 14 amino acids. Here the CDR3 DNA reads TGTGCCAGCAGCTTAACGGCGAGCAACTCTGGGCAGTACTTC. Amino acid sequence: CASSLTASNSGQYF.

On this clonotype: Lacking the conserved final phenylalanine or tryptophan, this CDR3 likely reflects a read error. Because the CDR3's place on the DNA is in doubt, the DNA is left out and the CDR3 is given as listed by TCRdb. The chain has TRBV29-1 and TRBJ2-5; no DNA check was done on the table's D call, TRBD2. Germline values: CDR1 SQVTM, CDR2 ANQGSEA. The length of the CDR3 is 12 amino acids, counting both ends. The CDR3 region is CSVERLAGELPP.

The chain is built from TRBV19 and TRBJ1-4; D uncertain. Per the germline V gene, CDR1 is LNHDA and CDR2 is SQIVND (reference sequence). This CDR3 has 15 amino acids. Trimming pared 8 bases from V and 0 bases from J, leaving 13 bases between. The CDR3 DNA is TGTGCCAGTGGGAGGGAGAGTGCAACTAATGAAAAACTGTTTTTT. The encoded protein is CASGRESATNEKLFF. The complete variable domain, with remaining parts taken from reference TRBV19 and TRBJ1-4, reads DGGITQSPKYLFRKEGQNVTLSCEQNLNHDAMYWYRQDPGQGLRLIYYSQIVNDFQKGDIAEGYSVSREKKESFPLTVTSAQKNPTAFYLCASGRESATNEKLFFGSGTQLSVL.

Only one count was recorded for this clonotype. Mismatch with germline at one junction end may stem from a read error. The gene calls are TRBV2 and TRBJ1-1; maybe TRBD1 (6 bases). This CDR3 has 12 amino acids. Germline CDR1 SNHLY, CDR2 FYNNEI. The CDR3 reads CARSAGGPEAFF. The DNA for the CDR3 is TGTGCCCGCAGCGCGGGGGGCCCTGAAGCTTTCTTT.

The chain couples TRBV2 to TRBJ2-7; TRBD1 aligns across 9 bases. There are 13 residues in the CDR3. Losses at the gene ends were 6 bases for V and 4 bases for J; bases not matched to a gene: 4. Germline-derived CDR1 and CDR2 are SNHLY and FYNNEI. CDR3 sequence: CASRGDRAYEQYF. The CDR3 nucleotides read TGTGCCAGCAGGGGGGACAGGGCGTACGAGCAGTACTTC.

As regards this clonotype: The junction does not match germline at one end; this may be a read error. V is TRBV7-2 and J is TRBJ2-6, with D unclear. Germline assignment: CDR1 SGHTA and CDR2 FQGNSA. This CDR3 spans 18 amino acids. The CDR3 bases are TGCGCCAGCAGCGCGACAAGTCGGAGTGCTGCTGGGGCCAACGTCCTGACTTTC. As protein: CASSATSRSAAGANVLTF.

The genes are TRBV10-3 and TRBJ1-1; the D is unclear. The CDR3 loop spans 12 amino acids. Trimming left V 3 bases short and J 7 bases short, with 9 bases between. Germline V gene data show CDR1 as ENHRY and CDR2 as SYGVKD. This CDR3 is CAISDVTDEAFF. The CDR3 region has the DNA TGTGCCATCAGTGACGTGACGGATGAAGCTTTCTTT.

V usage is TRBV9 and J usage is TRBJ2-7; TRBD1 agrees at 8 bases. Trimming removed 3 bases from V and 3 bases from J; junction bases left unmatched: 8. Germline CDR1 SGDLS, CDR2 YYNGEE. This CDR3 is 15 amino acids long. The CDR3 DNA follows: TGTGCCAGCAGCGGATGGACAGGGCTTAACTACGAGCAGTACTTC. Encoded protein: CASSGWTGLNYEQYF.

This clonotype was seen a handful of times. The J gene is TRBJ2-2, the V gene TRBV6-1; D not certain. The ends were cut back, 3 bases at V and 6 bases at J, with 20 bases in the middle. Germline V lookup: CDR1 MNHNS, CDR2 SASEGT. The CDR3 runs 17 residues. DNA of the CDR3: TGTGCCAGCAGTGATGGTGTCGGCACGCCCGGCGCCGGGGAGCTGTTTTTT. Protein: CASSDGVGTPGAGELFF.

CDR3 DNA sequence: TGTGCCAGCAGCTTATTCGAGGACACTGAAGCTTTCTTT. Encoded protein: CASSLFEDTEAFF. The chain combines TRBV7-9 with TRBJ1-1; D remains ambiguous. V lost 2 bases and J lost 3, with 7 bases in between. Germline CDR1 is SEHNR and CDR2 is FQNEAQ (reference sequence). The CDR3 sequence is 13 residues long.

This clonotype appeared a single time. The chain has TRBV7-9 and TRBJ1-5; 7 bases align to TRBD1. This CDR3 spans 13 amino acids. V was pared by 7 bases and J by 4 bases, with 4 bases of the junction left unmatched. CDR1 and CDR2 from the germline V gene are SEHNR and FQNEAQ (reference sequence). CDR3 amino acids: CASMRGQNQPQHF. CDR3 in DNA: TGTGCCAGCATGAGGGGACAGAATCAGCCCCAGCATTTT. Complete variable domain (other parts from reference TRBV7-9 and TRBJ1-5): DTGVSQNPRHKITKRGQNVTFRCDPISEHNRLYWYRQTLGQGPEFLTYFQNEAQLEKSRLLSDRFSAERPKGSFSTLEIQRTEQGDSAMYLCASMRGQNQPQHFGDGTRLSIL.

The chain joins TRBV10-3 to TRBJ2-5, with D possibly being TRBD1 or TRBD2 (6 bases each). CDR3 length: 13 residues. Germline V gene sequence: CDR1 ENHRY, CDR2 SYGVKD. V dropped 3 bases and J dropped 5 bases, with 10 bases sitting between them. In DNA form, the CDR3 reads TGTGCCATCAGTGAAAGGGGGGCGGAGACCCAGTACTTC. Translating it yields CAISERGAETQYF.

This chain joins TRBV20-1 and TRBJ1-5, with 8 bases identical to TRBD1. V gave up 6 bases and J gave up 5 bases; unmatched junction bases: 9. Per germline, CDR1 DFQATT and CDR2 SNEGSKA (reference sequence). This CDR3 contains 14 residues. CDR3 nucleotides: TGCAGTGCCAGGGACAGGCGGGGGTATCAGCCCCAGCATTTT. It yields the protein CSARDRRGYQPQHF.

The chain links TRBV7-9 to TRBJ2-7; D possibly corresponds to TRBD2 (6 bases). The CDR3 contains 14 residues. Trimming pared 5 bases from V and 2 bases from J, leaving 13 bases between. Per the germline V gene, CDR1 is SEHNR and CDR2 is FQNEAQ (reference sequence). The CDR3 reads CASSVGSGTYEQYF. The CDR3 bases are TGTGCCAGCAGCGTAGGTAGCGGTACCTACGAGCAGTACTTC.